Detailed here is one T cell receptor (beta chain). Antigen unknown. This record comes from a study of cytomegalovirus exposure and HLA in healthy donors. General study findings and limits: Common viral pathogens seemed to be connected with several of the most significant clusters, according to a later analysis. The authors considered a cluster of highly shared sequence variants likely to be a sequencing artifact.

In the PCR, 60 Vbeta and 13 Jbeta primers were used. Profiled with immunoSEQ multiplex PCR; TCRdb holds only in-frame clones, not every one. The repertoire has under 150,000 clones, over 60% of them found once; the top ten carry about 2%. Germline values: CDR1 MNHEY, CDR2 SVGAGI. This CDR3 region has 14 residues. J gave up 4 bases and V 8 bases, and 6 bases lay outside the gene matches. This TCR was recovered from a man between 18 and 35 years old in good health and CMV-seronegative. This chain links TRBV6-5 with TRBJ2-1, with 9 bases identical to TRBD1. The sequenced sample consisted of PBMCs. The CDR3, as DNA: TGTGCCAGCTCCCGGGACAGGGTTTACAATGAGCAGTTCTTC. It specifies CASSRDRVYNEQFF.